The 3 T cell receptor beta chains below come from one sample, sequenced in a study of cytomegalovirus exposure and HLA in healthy donors. 60 Vbeta and 13 Jbeta primers were used in PCR. The table came from immunoSEQ multiplex PCR; TCRdb's copy has only in-frame clones and leaves some out. The sample consists of 90,000 to 150,000 clones, 77% of them appearing once. Sequenced input: PBMCs. The receptors stem from a man between 40 and 49 years old in good health and CMV-seropositive.

The V gene is TRBV18, the J gene TRBJ2-4; possible D gene TRBD1, 5 bases. Looked up from germline, CDR1 is KGHSH and CDR2 is LQKENI. The length of the CDR3 is 16 residues. The V gene lost 2 bases and the J gene lost 0 bases, with 11 bases spanning the gap. CDR3 loop: CASSPSTGVAKNIQYF. CDR3 sequence (DNA): TGTGCCAGCTCACCAAGTACAGGAGTAGCCAAAAACATTCAGTACTTC.

The rearrangement links TRBV5-4 to TRBJ1-6; 7 bases align to TRBD1. The CDR3 extends over 14 amino acids. V shed 3 bases and J 13 bases; nucleotides not matched to a gene: 10. Per germline, CDR1 SGHNT and CDR2 YYREEE (reference sequence). The CDR3 DNA sequence: TGTGCCAGCAGCTCCAGGACAGGTATTTCGCCCCTCCACTTT. Translation: CASSSRTGISPLHF.

This clone was recorded a few times. V is TRBV7-9 and J is TRBJ2-7; D possibly corresponds to TRBD1 (6 bases). There are 17 residues in the CDR3. V dropped 3 bases and J dropped 5 bases, with 23 bases sitting between them. The germline V gene encodes CDR1 SEHNR and CDR2 FQNEAQ (reference sequence). CDR3: CASSLGGSGHLFDEQYF. CDR3 nucleotides: TGTGCCAGCAGCTTGGGTGGGTCGGGACACCTCTTCGACGAGCAGTACTTC.